This TCR beta chain stems from a study of blood T cell repertoires in COVID-19. The wider study: Both acute and convalescent COVID-19 samples were obtained from the United States, Italy and Spain. The cDNA or gDNA used as material had been derived from T cells, B-cell-depleted T cells, or PBMCs.

Profiling relied on immunoSEQ multiplex PCR, and the TCRdb table lists in-frame clones only, not all of them. The sample has approximately 89,000 clones; over 65% are singletons. The germline gives CDR1 MNHEY, CDR2 SVGAGI. After removal of 2 bases from V and 8 bases from J, the junction contained 10 bases not matched to a gene. The CDR3 runs 16 residues. The chain uses TRBV6-5 and TRBJ2-1, with TRBD2 matching 9 bases. What was sequenced was peripheral blood. This clonotype was obtained from a human donor in a cohort sampled during active COVID-19. In DNA, the CDR3 is TGTGCCAGCAGTTACCAATCTGGAGTAGCGGGAGATGAGCAGTTCTTC. Amino acids: CASSYQSGVAGDEQFF.